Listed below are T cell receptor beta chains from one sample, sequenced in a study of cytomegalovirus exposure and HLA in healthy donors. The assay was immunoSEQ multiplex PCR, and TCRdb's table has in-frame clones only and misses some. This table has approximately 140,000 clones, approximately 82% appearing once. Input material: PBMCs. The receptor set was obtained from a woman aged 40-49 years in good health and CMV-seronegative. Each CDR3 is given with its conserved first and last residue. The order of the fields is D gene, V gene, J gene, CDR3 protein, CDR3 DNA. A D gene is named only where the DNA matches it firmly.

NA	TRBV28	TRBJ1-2	CASSAGGGGNYGYTF	TGTGCCAGCAGTGCGGGGGGGGGAGGGAACTATGGCTACACCTTC
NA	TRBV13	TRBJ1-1	CASSLVPSKNTEAFF	TGTGCCAGCAGCTTAGTTCCGTCTAAGAACACTGAAGCTTTCTTT
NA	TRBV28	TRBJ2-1	CASSQTAWDNEQFF	TGTGCCAGCAGTCAGACAGCTTGGGACAATGAGCAGTTCTTC
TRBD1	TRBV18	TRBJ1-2	CASSPPGTGGAYGYTF	TGTGCCAGCTCACCACCAGGGACAGGGGGCGCGTATGGCTACACCTTC
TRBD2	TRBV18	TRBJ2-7	CASSPLAQRESNKYF	TGTGCCAGCTCACCACTGGCCCAGCGGGAGTCCAATAAGTACTTC
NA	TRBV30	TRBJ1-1	CAWSVSRGGGITEAFF	TGTGCCTGGAGTGTATCCCGGGGGGGCGGGATCACTGAAGCTTTCTTT
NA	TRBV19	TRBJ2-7	CASSTNRAFEQYF	TGTGCCAGTAGTACCAACAGGGCTTTCGAGCAGTACTTC
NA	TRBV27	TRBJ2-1	CASSLGWGGDYNEQFF	TGTGCCAGCAGTTTGGGTTGGGGAGGTGACTACAATGAGCAGTTCTTC
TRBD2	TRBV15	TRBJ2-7	CATSVLAETYEQYF	TGTGCCACCAGCGTACTAGCGGAAACCTACGAGCAGTACTTC
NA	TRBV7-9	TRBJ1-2	CASSSSRQTLEYSGYTF	TGTGCCAGCAGCTCCAGCAGACAGACACTGGAATATAGTGGCTACACCTTC
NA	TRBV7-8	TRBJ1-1	CASSLVLGWSNTEAFF	TGTGCCAGCAGCTTAGTTTTGGGTTGGAGTAACACTGAAGCTTTCTTT
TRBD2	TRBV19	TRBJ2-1	CASSLSGGPYNEQFF	TGTGCCAGTAGCCTGAGCGGGGGCCCTTACAATGAGCAGTTCTTC
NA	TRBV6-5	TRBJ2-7	CASSYSSGGIKYEQYF	TGTGCCAGCAGTTACTCGAGTGGCGGGATAAAGTACGAGCAGTACTTC
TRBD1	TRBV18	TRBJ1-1	CASSPWDRGDTEAFF	TGTGCCAGCTCACCCTGGGACAGGGGGGACACTGAAGCTTTCTTT
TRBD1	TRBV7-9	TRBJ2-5	CASSLGGQVQETQYF	TGTGCCAGCAGCTTAGGGGGACAGGTCCAAGAGACCCAGTACTTC
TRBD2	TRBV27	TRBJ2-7	CASSLAGGGIYEQYF	TGTGCCAGCAGTCTAGCGGGAGGGGGAATCTACGAGCAGTACTTC